This TCR beta chain was sequenced for a study of T cell responses to AZD1222 COVID-19 vaccine. Study-level results: Among the donors, most were white British and more were female, and clonal diversity was possibly underestimated. Baseline testing showed seropositivity in only a handful of AZD1222 recipients.

TCRdb's copy holds only in-frame clones and misses some; the assay was immunoSEQ multiplex PCR. Of around 140,000 clones listed, 90% to 95% are singletons. With regard to this clone: Its antigen is still unknown.

Pooled together were second doses at about 4 or about 12 weeks. The junction had 8 bases not matched to a gene; V was cut back by 3 bases and J by 8 bases. Per the germline V gene, CDR1 is SGHAT and CDR2 is FQNNGV. The CDR3 loop spans 15 amino acids. The specimen comprised peripheral blood, sampled 28 days after the second AZD1222 dose. This receptor was taken from an adult who received the AZD1222 COVID-19 vaccine. The V gene is TRBV11-2, the J gene TRBJ2-4; TRBD2 agrees at 9 bases. Here the CDR3 DNA reads TGTGCCAGCAGCTTTAGAGCGGGAGGTCGGGACATTCAGTACTTC. The encoded protein is CASSFRAGGRDIQYF.